The 26 T cell receptor beta chains below were found in one sample sequenced in a study of T cells expressing NK-cell markers. TCRdb re-called the 5' RACE reads and gives one entry per CDR3 protein, without DNA. The specimen's table records about 440,000 distinct CDR3 sequences. Input material: blood T cells: a sorted CD56 or NKG2C T cell subset, CD4+ or CD8+ T cells, or bulk PBMC T cells (not recorded which). Receptors originate from a woman between 18 and 70 years old in good health.

The chain couples TRBV5-1 to TRBJ1-2; TCRdb indicates TRBD1, and absent DNA this call remains unverified. CDR3 length: 12 amino acids. Germline CDR1 reads SGHRS; CDR2 reads YFSETQ. CDR3 amino acids: CASSYRGTGYTF.

The chain combines TRBV5-1 with TRBJ1-4; TCRdb selects TRBD1, and the lack of DNA leaves this call unchecked. Germline assignment: CDR1 SGHRS and CDR2 YFSETQ. CDR3 size: 14 residues. The CDR3 sequence: CASSATGGVEKLFF.

The J gene is TRBJ1-1, the V gene TRBV20-1. The CDR3 covers 13 residues. Germline loops: CDR1 DFQATT, CDR2 SNEGSKA (reference sequence). The CDR3 sequence: CSARREGRTEAFF.

The chain couples TRBV12-3 or TRBV12-4 to TRBJ1-1; TCRdb calls TRBD1, which cannot be checked without DNA. The CDR3 runs to 13 residues. CDR3 residues: CAVETGLGGEAFF.

The chain couples TRBV7-9 to TRBJ2-3; with no DNA, the TCRdb D assignment of TRBD2 cannot be verified. Germline values: CDR1 SEHNR, CDR2 FQNEAQ (reference sequence). CDR3 length equals 16 residues. This CDR3 is CASSLGGLAETDTQYF.

The chain employs TRBV9 and TRBJ2-3; TCRdb's D call, TRBD1, is unchecked because there is no DNA. From germline, CDR1 is SGDLS and CDR2 YYNGEE. There are 15 residues in the CDR3. The CDR3 reads CASSAMGGNTDTQYF.

V and J are TRBV7-2 and TRBJ2-2; no DNA is available, so the TRBD1 call from TCRdb remains unchecked. This CDR3 spans 16 amino acids. Germline lookup yields CDR1 SGHTA and CDR2 FQGNSA. CDR3 sequence reads: CASRGDRRANTGELFF.

The rearrangement joins TRBV28 to TRBJ2-7. CDR3 length: 12 residues. The germline CDR1 and CDR2 sequences are MDHEN and SYDVKM. The CDR3 protein is CASSLWAYEQYF.

The chain combines TRBV11-2 with TRBJ1-3; the TRBD1 assignment by TCRdb is unverifiable without DNA. The CDR3 runs to 12 residues. Germline CDR1 reads SGHAT; CDR2 reads FQNNGV. This CDR3 is CASSPGRNTIYF.

The chain joins TRBV6-1 to TRBJ1-2; the D call from TCRdb, TRBD1, cannot be confirmed without DNA. This CDR3 is built from 13 residues. Germline V lookup: CDR1 MNHNS, CDR2 SASEGT. CDR3 protein: CASTSMQGYGYTF.

The rearrangement links TRBV9 to TRBJ2-1. Germline CDR1 SGDLS, CDR2 YYNGEE. The CDR3 is 14 amino acids. The CDR3: CASSPITSYDEQFF.

This rearrangement joins TRBV5-1 to TRBJ1-1; the TCRdb call, TRBD1, lacks DNA for checking. The germline V gene has CDR1 SGHRS and CDR2 YFSETQ. CDR3 length: 14 amino acids. This CDR3 reads CASSLTGSNTEAFF.

The chain has TRBV5-3 and TRBJ2-2; with no DNA, the TCRdb D assignment of TRBD2 cannot be verified. TRBV5-3 is noted as an ORF with a role that remains uncertain. There are 16 residues in the CDR3. CDR3: CARSCRLAGEAGELFF.

This chain links TRBV24-1 with TRBJ2-1; TCRdb designates TRBD2, a call that cannot be tested without DNA. Germline V gene data show CDR1 as KGHDR and CDR2 as SFDVKD. This CDR3 is 14 amino acids long. The CDR3 reads CATSELAGGSEQFF.

The rearrangement joins TRBV6-2 or TRBV6-3 to TRBJ2-1; TCRdb's assignment of TRBD2 cannot be checked, as there is no DNA. The CDR3 consists of 13 residues. Germline CDR1 reads MNHEY; CDR2 reads SVGEGT. CDR3 loop: CASRLAGANEQFF.

The rearrangement links TRBV28 to TRBJ2-7; without DNA, the TCRdb call of TRBD2 cannot be checked. The germline CDR1 and CDR2 sequences are MDHEN and SYDVKM. The CDR3 totals 15 residues. This CDR3 reads CASSFRWLALYEQYF. Full variable domain (missing parts from reference TRBV28 and TRBJ2-7): DVKVTQSSRYLVKRTGEKVFLECVQDMDHENMFWYRQDPGLGLRLIYFSYDVKMKEKGDIPEGYSVSREKKERFSLILESASTNQTSMYLCASSFRWLALYEQYFGPGTRLTVT.

The chain uses TRBV20-1 and TRBJ2-7; TCRdb's D call, TRBD1, is unchecked because there is no DNA. The CDR3 totals 13 residues. The germline CDR1 and CDR2 sequences are DFQATT and SNEGSKA (reference sequence). The CDR3 sequence is CSALGTGSGEQYF.

The chain combines TRBV20-1 with TRBJ2-1; checking the TCRdb D call of TRBD1 is not possible without DNA. This CDR3 contains 13 residues. Germline CDR1 DFQATT, CDR2 SNEGSKA (reference sequence). This CDR3 is CSVTGGVYNEQFF.

This chain's CDR3 is CASSMGTRATPGEQFF. The chain uses TRBV19 and TRBJ2-1; TCRdb designates TRBD2, a call that cannot be tested without DNA. The CDR3 sequence is 16 residues long. CDR1 and CDR2 (germline): LNHDA, SQIVND (reference sequence).

The rearrangement links TRBV12-3 or TRBV12-4 to TRBJ2-1; the D call from TCRdb, TRBD1, cannot be confirmed without DNA. The CDR3 totals 14 residues. CDR3 sequence reads: CASAPGSTYNEQFF.

V usage is TRBV7-2 and J usage is TRBJ2-3; TCRdb selects TRBD1, and the lack of DNA leaves this call unchecked. The CDR3 sequence is 12 residues long. Germline V gene lookup returns CDR1 SGHTA and CDR2 FQGNSA. Here the CDR3 reads CASSSAPDTQYF.

The chain carries TRBV20-1 and TRBJ1-6; absent DNA, TCRdb's TRBD1 call cannot be checked. The CDR3 extends over 16 amino acids. Germline lookup yields CDR1 DFQATT and CDR2 SNEGSKA (reference sequence). The CDR3 loop reads CSASRGQSSYNSPLHF.

The CDR3 here is CASRPPSSAGWDTQYF. The J gene is TRBJ2-3, the V gene TRBV6-1; checking the TCRdb D call of TRBD2 is not possible without DNA. The CDR3 runs to 16 residues. Germline V gene data show CDR1 as MNHNS and CDR2 as SASEGT.

This chain links TRBV5-4 with TRBJ2-1; the TCRdb D gene call, TRBD1, has no DNA to confirm it. CDR3 length equals 16 residues. The V gene's germline CDR1 is SGHNT and CDR2 YYREEE (reference sequence). The CDR3 reads CASSFALSGGRDEQFF.

The chain links TRBV7-2 to TRBJ2-1; lacking DNA, the TRBD1 call made by TCRdb goes unchecked. CDR1 and CDR2 from the germline V gene are SGHTA and FQGNSA. This CDR3 region has 15 residues. This chain's CDR3 is CASSSERGLGNEQFF.

The chain has TRBV7-2 and TRBJ2-1. The CDR3 runs 17 residues. Germline values: CDR1 SGHTA, CDR2 FQGNSA. This CDR3 reads CASSRNLFDRSYNEQFF.